This T cell receptor beta chain was found in a study of cytomegalovirus exposure and HLA in healthy donors. Study findings and constraints: TCR beta sequences reportedly predicted most subjects' HLA-A and HLA-B alleles accurately.

The PCR contained 60 Vbeta and 13 Jbeta primers. Generated by immunoSEQ multiplex PCR, the TCRdb table keeps only in-frame clones and is missing some. Of about 210,000 clones listed, 82% are singletons. Trimming removed 2 bases from V and 1 base from J, with 9 bases in between. The CDR3 length is 14 residues. Germline lookup yields CDR1 SGHRS and CDR2 YFSETQ. Note on this clone: What it binds is not known. Other nucleotide sequences from this sample produce the same CDR3.

This sequence originates from a man in his forties in good health and CMV-seropositive. Material for sequencing was PBMCs. The gene calls are TRBV5-1 and TRBJ1-1; tentative D call: TRBD1 (5 bases). CDR3 sequence: CASSFGGGNTEAFF. In DNA, the CDR3 is TGCGCCAGCAGCTTTGGGGGAGGGAACACTGAAGCTTTCTTT. The full variable domain, rest sourced from reference TRBV5-1 and TRBJ1-1, is KAGVTQTPRYLIKTRGQQVTLSCSPISGHRSVSWYQQTPGQGLQFLFEYFSETQRNKGNFPGRFSGRQFSNSRSEMNVSTLELGDSALYLCASSFGGGNTEAFFGQGTRLTVV.